Listed below are T cell receptor beta chains from one sample, sequenced in a study of shared clonotypes between healthy human individuals. Assay: immunoSEQ multiplex PCR; the TCRdb copy retains only in-frame clones and omits some. This sample yields about 2.3 million clones, of which around 92% are seen a single time; 0.3% to 0.45% belongs to the top ten. Material for sequencing was naive CD4+ T cells from PBMCs. All receptors derive from a man aged 18 to 30 in good health. Some clones in this sample may be carry-over from other donors' samples. Each CDR3 is given with its conserved first and last residue. Each record gives: CDR3 protein, V gene, J gene.

CDR3 protein: CASSRSLDRETQYF
V gene: TRBV7-2
J gene: TRBJ2-5

CDR3 protein: CASSPTGQGAYEQYF
V gene: TRBV4-1
J gene: TRBJ2-7

CDR3 protein: CASSLRGDRVTYEQYF
V gene: TRBV18
J gene: TRBJ2-7

CDR3 protein: CASSLGQGGSQPQHF
V gene: TRBV18
J gene: TRBJ1-5

CDR3 protein: CATSRDTGAHYGYTF
V gene: TRBV15
J gene: TRBJ1-2

CDR3 protein: CATSMDSWETQYF
V gene: TRBV15
J gene: TRBJ2-5

CDR3 protein: CASNLPRAGGYGYTF
V gene: TRBV28
J gene: TRBJ1-2

CDR3 protein: CASSLGLAASTDTQYF
V gene: TRBV7-2
J gene: TRBJ2-3

CDR3 protein: CASSLMGAGELFF
V gene: TRBV11-3
J gene: TRBJ2-2

CDR3 protein: CASSPSGNTIYF
V gene: TRBV11-2
J gene: TRBJ1-3

CDR3 protein: CASSWDRVTGELFF
V gene: TRBV11-2
J gene: TRBJ2-2

CDR3 protein: CSAQGGTF
V gene: TRBV20-1
J gene: TRBJ1-2

CDR3 protein: CASSPSGRVYNEQFF
V gene: TRBV19
J gene: TRBJ2-1

CDR3 protein: CASSQDQNTGELFF
V gene: TRBV4-1
J gene: TRBJ2-2

CDR3 protein: CASSLIVAGLDYEQYF
V gene: TRBV5-5
J gene: TRBJ2-7

CDR3 protein: CASIPWEGGPDTQYF
V gene: TRBV5-1
J gene: TRBJ2-3

CDR3 protein: CASSSGLVGDSPLHF
V gene: TRBV5-1
J gene: TRBJ1-6

CDR3 protein: CASSLRRAEETQYF
V gene: TRBV5-1
J gene: TRBJ2-5

CDR3 protein: CASSARVAEETQYF
V gene: TRBV14
J gene: TRBJ2-5

CDR3 protein: CASSLAPTLAWQTQYF
V gene: TRBV7-8
J gene: TRBJ2-5

CDR3 protein: CASRNWGGTQYF
V gene: TRBV27
J gene: TRBJ2-3

CDR3 protein: CASSEVIGREQFF
V gene: TRBV10-1
J gene: TRBJ2-1

CDR3 protein: CASRSLQGPKIAEQFF
V gene: TRBV6-6
J gene: TRBJ2-1

CDR3 protein: CASSARWGLQGLTTDTQYF
V gene: TRBV11-1
J gene: TRBJ2-3

CDR3 protein: CASSDRGYEGYTF
V gene: TRBV2
J gene: TRBJ1-2

CDR3 protein: CASSFGTKNQPQHF
V gene: TRBV28
J gene: TRBJ1-5